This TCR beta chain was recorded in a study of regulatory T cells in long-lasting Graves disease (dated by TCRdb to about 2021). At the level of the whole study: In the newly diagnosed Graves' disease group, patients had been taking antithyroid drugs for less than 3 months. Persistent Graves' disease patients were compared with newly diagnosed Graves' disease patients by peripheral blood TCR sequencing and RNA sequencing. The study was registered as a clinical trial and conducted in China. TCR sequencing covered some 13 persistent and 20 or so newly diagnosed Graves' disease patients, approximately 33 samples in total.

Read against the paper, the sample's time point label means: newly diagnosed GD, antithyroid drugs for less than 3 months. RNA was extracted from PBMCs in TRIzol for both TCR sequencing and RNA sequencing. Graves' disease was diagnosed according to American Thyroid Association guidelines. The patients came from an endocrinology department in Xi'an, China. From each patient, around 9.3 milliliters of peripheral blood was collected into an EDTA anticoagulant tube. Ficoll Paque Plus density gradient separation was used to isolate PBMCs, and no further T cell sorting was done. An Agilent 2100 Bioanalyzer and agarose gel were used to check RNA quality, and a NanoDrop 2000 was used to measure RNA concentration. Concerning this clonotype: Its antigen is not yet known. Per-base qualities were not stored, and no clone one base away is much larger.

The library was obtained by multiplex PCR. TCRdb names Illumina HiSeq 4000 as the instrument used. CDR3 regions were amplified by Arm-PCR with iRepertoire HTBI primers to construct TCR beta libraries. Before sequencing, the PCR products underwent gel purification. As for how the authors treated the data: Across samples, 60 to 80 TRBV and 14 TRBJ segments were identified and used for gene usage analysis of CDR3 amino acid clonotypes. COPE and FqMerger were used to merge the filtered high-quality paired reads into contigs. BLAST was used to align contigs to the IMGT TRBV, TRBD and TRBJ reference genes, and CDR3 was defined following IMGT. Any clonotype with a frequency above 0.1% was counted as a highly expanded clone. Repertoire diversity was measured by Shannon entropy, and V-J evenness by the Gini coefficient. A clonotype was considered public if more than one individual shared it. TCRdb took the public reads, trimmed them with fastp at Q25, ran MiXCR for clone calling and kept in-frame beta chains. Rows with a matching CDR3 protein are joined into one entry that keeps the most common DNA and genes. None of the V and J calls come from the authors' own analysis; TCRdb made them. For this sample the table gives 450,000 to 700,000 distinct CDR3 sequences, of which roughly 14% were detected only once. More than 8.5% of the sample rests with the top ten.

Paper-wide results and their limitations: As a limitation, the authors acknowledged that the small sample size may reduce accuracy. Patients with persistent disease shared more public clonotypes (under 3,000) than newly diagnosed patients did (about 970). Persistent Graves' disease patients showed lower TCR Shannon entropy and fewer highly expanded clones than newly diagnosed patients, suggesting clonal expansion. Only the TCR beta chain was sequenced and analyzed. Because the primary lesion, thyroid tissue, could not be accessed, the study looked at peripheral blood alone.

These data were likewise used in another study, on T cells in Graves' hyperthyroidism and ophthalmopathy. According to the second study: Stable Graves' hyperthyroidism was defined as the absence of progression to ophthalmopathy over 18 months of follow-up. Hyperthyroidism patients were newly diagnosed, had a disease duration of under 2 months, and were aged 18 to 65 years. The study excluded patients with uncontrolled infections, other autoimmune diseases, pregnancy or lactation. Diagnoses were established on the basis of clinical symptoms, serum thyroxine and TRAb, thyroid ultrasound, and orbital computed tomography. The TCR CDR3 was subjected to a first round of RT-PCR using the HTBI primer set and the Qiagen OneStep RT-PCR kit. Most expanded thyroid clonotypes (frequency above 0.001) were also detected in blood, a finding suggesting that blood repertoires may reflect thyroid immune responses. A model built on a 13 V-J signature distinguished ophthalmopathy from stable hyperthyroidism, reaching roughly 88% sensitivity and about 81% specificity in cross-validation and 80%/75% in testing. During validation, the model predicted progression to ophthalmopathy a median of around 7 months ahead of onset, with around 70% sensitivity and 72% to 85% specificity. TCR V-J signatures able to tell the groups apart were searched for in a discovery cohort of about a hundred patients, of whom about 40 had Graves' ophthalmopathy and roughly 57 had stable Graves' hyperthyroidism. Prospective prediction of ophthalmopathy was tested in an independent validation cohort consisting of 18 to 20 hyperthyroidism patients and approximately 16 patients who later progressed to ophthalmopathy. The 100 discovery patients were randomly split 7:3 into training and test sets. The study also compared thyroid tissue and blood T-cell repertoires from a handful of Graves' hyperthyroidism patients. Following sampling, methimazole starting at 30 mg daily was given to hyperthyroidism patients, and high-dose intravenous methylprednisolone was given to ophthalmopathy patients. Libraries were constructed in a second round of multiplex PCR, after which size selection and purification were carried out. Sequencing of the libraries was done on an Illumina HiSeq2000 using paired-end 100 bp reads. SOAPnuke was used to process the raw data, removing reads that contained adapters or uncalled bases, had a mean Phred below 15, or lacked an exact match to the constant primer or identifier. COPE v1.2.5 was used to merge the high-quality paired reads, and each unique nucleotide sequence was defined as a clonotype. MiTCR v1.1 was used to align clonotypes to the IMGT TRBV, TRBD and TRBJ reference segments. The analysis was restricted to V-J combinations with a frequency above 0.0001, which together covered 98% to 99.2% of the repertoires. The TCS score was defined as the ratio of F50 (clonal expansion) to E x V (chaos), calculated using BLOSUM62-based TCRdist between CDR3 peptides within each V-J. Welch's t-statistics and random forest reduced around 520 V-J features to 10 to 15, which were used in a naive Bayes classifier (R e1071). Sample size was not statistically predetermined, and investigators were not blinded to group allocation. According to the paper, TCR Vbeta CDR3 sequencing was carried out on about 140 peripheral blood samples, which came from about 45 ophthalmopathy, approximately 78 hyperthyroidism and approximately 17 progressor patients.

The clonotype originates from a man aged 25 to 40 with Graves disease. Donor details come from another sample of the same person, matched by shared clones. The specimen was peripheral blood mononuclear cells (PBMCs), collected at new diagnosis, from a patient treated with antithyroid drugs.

The CDR3 has the sequence CAWSVSRDLHF. At the DNA level, the sequence is TGTGCCTGGAGTGTCTCCAGGGACCTCCACTTT. The chain was built from TRBV30 and TRBJ1-6, with a weak D call of TRBD1 (5 bases match). The junction carries 9 bases between V and J, which are trimmed by 0 bases and 15 bases respectively. The CDR3 contains 11 residues, cysteine and phenylalanine counted. The entry retains the CDR3 DNA only, 33 bases that are in frame from base 1. Via the germline V gene (reference sequence), CDR1 is GTSNPN and CDR2 SVGIG.